This entry is about one T cell receptor beta chain. No antigen is known for it. This likely comes from a read error, as the CDR3 has no conserved phenylalanine or tryptophan at its end. This entry comes from a study of tumor and adjacent non-tumor tissue in lung cancer. General study points: Tumor TCR diversity, when higher, was linked to shorter survival.

A modified ARM-PCR protocol with three rounds of nested PCR amplified TCRbeta. MiXCR, run by TCRdb on the multiplex PCR reads, gives a single entry per CDR3 protein. The table has about 100,000 distinct CDR3 sequences, about 60% seen once. The template was RNA from unsorted bulk tissue. More than 3 cm separated this lung sample from the edge of the tumor. Newly diagnosed lung cancer patients had thoracic surgery in China, August–late 2014, without prior chemotherapy. Germline V gene lookup returns CDR1 SGHDT and CDR2 YYEEEE. J lost 6 bases, V lost 4 bases, and 7 bases had no gene match. The CDR3 contains 14 residues.

The receptor was derived from a man aged 25-40 years with non-small cell lung cancer. The chain has TRBV5-6 and TRBJ2-1; the match to TRBD2 covers 7 bases. The material sequenced was distant non-tumor lung tissue. The DNA for the CDR3 is TGTGCCAGCAGCGTCACTAGCGCTATCAATGAGCAGTTCCTC. It is translated as CASSVTSAINEQFL.